These 13 T cell receptor beta chains originate from one sample sequenced in a study of blood T cell repertoires in COVID-19. Sequencing was performed with immunoSEQ multiplex PCR; in TCRdb, only in-frame clones are kept and a portion is missing. The sample gives over 85,000 clones, approximately 86% of which show up once; around 19% is in the top ten. Sequencing was carried out using peripheral blood. These receptors were obtained from a woman older than 75 with acute or convalescent COVID-19.

This clone was counted once. The chain joins TRBV12-3 or TRBV12-4 to TRBJ2-1; 9 bases match TRBD1. The CDR3 covers 11 residues. V shed 3 bases, J shed 15 bases, and the junction held 3 bases outside the gene matches. The CDR3 bases are TGTGCCAGCAGTTTGGGACAGGGTCCGTTCTTC. This gives the protein CASSLGQGPFF.

The chain is built from TRBV3-1 (or the pseudogene TRBV3-2) and TRBJ2-3, with a weak D call TRBD2 (6 bases). This CDR3 spans 16 amino acids. Germline loops: CDR1 LGHDT, CDR2 YNNKEL (reference sequence). V lost 1 base, J lost 3 bases, and 14 bases lay in between. The chain's CDR3 is CASSQARAGRTDTQYF. CDR3 DNA sequence: TGTGCCAGCAGCCAAGCTCGGGCAGGGAGGACAGATACGCAGTATTTT.

The V call is TRBV7-8, the J call TRBJ1-6; 12 nucleotides match TRBD1. Germline CDR1 SGHVS, CDR2 FQNEAQ. V was pared by 6 bases and J by 9 bases, with 15 bases of the junction left unmatched. There are 18 residues in the CDR3. CDR3 sequence (DNA): TGTGCCAGCAGTAGCGGACGTCGGGACAGGGGGCATGGTTCACCCCTCCACTTT. It translates to CASSSGRRDRGHGSPLHF.

This sequence joins TRBV7-9 and TRBJ1-6; 9 bases fit TRBD1. This CDR3 is built from 14 residues. The trim removed 5 bases at V and 7 bases at J, leaving 3 bases unmatched. CDR1 and CDR2 from the germline V gene are SEHNR and FQNEAQ (reference sequence). CDR3 sequence reads: CASSLGTGNSPLHF. CDR3 DNA sequence: TGTGCCAGCAGCCTGGGGACAGGGAATTCACCCCTCCACTTT.

This chain joins TRBV3-1 (or the pseudogene TRBV3-2) and TRBJ2-2; D uncertain. There are 13 residues in the CDR3. Trimming shortened V by 7 bases and J by 4 bases, and 10 bases separated the two germline ends. The germline gives CDR1 LGHDT, CDR2 YNNKEL (reference sequence). CDR3 DNA: TGTGCCAGCACCGACACTTCCACCGGGGAGCTGTTTTTT. Translation gives CASTDTSTGELFF.

The V and J genes are TRBV13 and TRBJ1-6; D perhaps matches TRBD1 (5 bases). Germline V CDR1 and CDR2: PRHDT, FYEKMQ (reference sequence). This CDR3 is built from 16 residues. Between the trimmed V and J ends, which lost 5 bases and 10 bases, there was a span of 21 bases. The CDR3: CASSTSTGFGNSPLHF. The CDR3 DNA follows: TGTGCCAGCAGCACCTCAACAGGTTTTGGTAACTCACCCCTCCACTTT.

This clone has more than one count but fewer than ten. The chain is built from TRBV28 and TRBJ2-7, with TRBD1 matching 7 bases. Losses at the gene ends were 3 bases for V and 6 bases for J; bases not matched to a gene: 2. The CDR3 loop spans 12 amino acids. Germline V CDR1 and CDR2: MDHEN, SYDVKM. The chain's CDR3 is CASSFTGVEQYF. The CDR3 DNA is TGTGCCAGCAGTTTCACAGGGGTCGAGCAGTACTTC.

This clone was counted a single time. This sequence joins TRBV5-5 and TRBJ2-7, with D tentatively TRBD1 (5 bases). CDR1 SGHKS and CDR2 YYEKEE come from the germline V gene (reference sequence). The CDR3 spans 17 residues. The germline V and J ends were trimmed by 4 bases and 1 base, with 21 bases remaining between them. Here the CDR3 reads CASSQTQGLSWSYEQYF. CDR3 nucleotide sequence: TGTGCCAGCAGCCAAACGCAGGGCTTAAGCTGGTCCTACGAGCAGTACTTC.

V gene TRBV7-9 combines with J gene TRBJ1-4; D gene ambiguous. The CDR3 runs to 16 residues. CDR1 is SEHNR and CDR2 is FQNEAQ in the germline V gene (reference sequence). V shed 5 bases and J shed 7 bases, with 20 bases lying between them. The CDR3 DNA is TGTGCCAGCAGCGCAGCGGCTGGAGCAGTAGGTGAAAAACTGTTTTTT. As protein: CASSAAAGAVGEKLFF.

V and J are TRBV4-1 and TRBJ2-1; D possibly corresponds to TRBD1 (6 bases). V was cut by 4 bases and J by 4 bases, with 11 bases left in between. The CDR3 spans 14 residues. Germline CDR1 reads MGHRA; CDR2 reads YSYEKL. The CDR3 DNA follows: TGCGCCAGCAGCCCCCCCCAGGGGTACAATGAGCAGTTCTTC. Translating it yields CASSPPQGYNEQFF.

The V and J genes are TRBV7-2 and TRBJ1-6; D not certain. The CDR3 sequence is 14 residues long. Looked up from germline, CDR1 is SGHTA and CDR2 is FQGNSA. Trimming pared 5 bases from V and 7 bases from J, leaving 12 bases between. Written as DNA, the CDR3 is TGTGCCAGCAGCGAAGACGCGGAGAATTCACCCCTCCACTTT. Its translation: CASSEDAENSPLHF.

This clone was seen a single time. This chain's CDR3 is CASSSEVVANSPLHF. CDR3 bases: TGTGCCAGCAGTTCAGAGGTCGTGGCGAATTCACCCCTCCACTTT. The chain combines TRBV6-5 with TRBJ1-6, with D hard to call. This CDR3 comprises 15 residues. CDR1 MNHEY and CDR2 SVGAGI come from the germline V gene. The V end lost 4 bases, the J end lost 7 bases, and 14 bases lay between the germline ends.

The rearrangement links TRBV10-3 to TRBJ2-3, with 7 bases that match TRBD1. In germline, CDR1 is ENHRY, CDR2 SYGVKD. This CDR3 has 15 residues. V was pared by 0 bases and J by 0 bases, with 0 bases of the junction left unmatched. CDR3 nucleotide sequence: TGTGCCATCAGTGAGTCACAGGGGAGCACAGATACGCAGTATTTT. It yields the protein CAISESQGSTDTQYF.